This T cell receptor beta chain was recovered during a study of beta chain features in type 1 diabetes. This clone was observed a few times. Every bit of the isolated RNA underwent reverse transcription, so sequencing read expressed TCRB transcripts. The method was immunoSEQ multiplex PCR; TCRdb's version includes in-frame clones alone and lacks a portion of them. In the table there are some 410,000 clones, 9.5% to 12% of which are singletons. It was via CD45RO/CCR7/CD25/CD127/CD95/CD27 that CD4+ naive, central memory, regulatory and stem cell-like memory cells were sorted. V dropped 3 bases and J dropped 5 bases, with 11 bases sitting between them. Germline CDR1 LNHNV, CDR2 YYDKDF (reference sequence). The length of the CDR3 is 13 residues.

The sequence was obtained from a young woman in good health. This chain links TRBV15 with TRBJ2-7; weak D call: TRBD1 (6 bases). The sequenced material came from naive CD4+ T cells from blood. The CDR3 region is CATSRGAWDEQYF. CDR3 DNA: TGTGCCACCAGCAGGGGGGCCTGGGACGAGCAGTACTTC. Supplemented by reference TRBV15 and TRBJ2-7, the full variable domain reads DAMVIQNPRYQVTQFGKPVTLSCSQTLNHNVMYWYQQKSSQAPKLLFHYYDKDFNNEADTPDNFQSRRPNTSFCFLDIRSPGLGDTAMYLCATSRGAWDEQYFGPGTRLTVT.